This passage covers 17 T cell receptor beta chains from one sample sequenced in a study of T-cell memory formation after mild COVID-19. TCRdb fed the 5' RACE reads into MiXCR, producing one record per CDR3 protein. This sample has more than 110,000 distinct CDR3 sequences; roughly 24% occur once, and the top ten carry roughly a quarter. Sequencing was performed on PBMCs or a T cell subset sorted from them (not recorded which). The receptors originated from an adult woman who had mild COVID-19 (a few samples of this study predate the infection). Cell type and time point are not known.

V gene TRBV4-3 combines with J gene TRBJ2-3; 9 bases line up with TRBD2. The CDR3 consists of 15 residues. Germline-derived CDR1 and CDR2 are LGHNA and YSLEER. Germline trimming cut 3 bases from V and 5 bases from J; bases unmatched to any gene: 6. CDR3 sequence reads: CASSQAGGHVDTQYF. CDR3 in DNA: TGCGCCAGCAGCCAGGCGGGAGGGCACGTAGATACGCAGTATTTT.

V and J are TRBV21-1 and TRBJ2-3. TRBV21-1 is labeled a pseudogene. The CDR3 runs to 15 residues. The CDR3 is CASSKRNGPTDTQYF. The DNA for the CDR3 is TGTGCCAGCAGCAAGAGAAACGGTCCCACAGATACGCAGTATTTT.

This clonotype showed up just a few times. The chain recombines TRBV27 with TRBJ2-5; tentatively, D is TRBD2 (6 bases). Trimming removed 1 base from V and 5 bases from J, with 17 bases in between. Looked up from germline, CDR1 is MNHEY and CDR2 is SMNVEV (reference sequence). This CDR3 region has 16 residues. The CDR3 DNA reads as TGTGCCAGCAGTTTATACGACTTGCGGGGAATGGAGACCCAGTACTTC. This sequence encodes CASSLYDLRGMETQYF.

The V call is TRBV12-3 or TRBV12-4, the J call TRBJ2-5; TRBD1 is a possible D gene (6 bases). The germline V and J ends were trimmed by 1 base and 4 bases, with 16 bases remaining between them. The CDR3 runs 16 residues. The DNA for the CDR3 is TGTGCCAGCAGTTTAGGGGAGTGGGGGCAGGGAGAGACCCAGTACTTC. It translates to CASSLGEWGQGETQYF.

The chain links TRBV21-1 to TRBJ2-7. TRBV21-1 is classified as a pseudogene. The CDR3 contains 15 residues. The CDR3 DNA is TGTGCCAGCAGCAAACCCCGATTGGAGTCCCACGAGCAGTACTTC. Amino acids: CASSKPRLESHEQYF.

The chain couples TRBV9 to TRBJ2-3; no clear D. Germline V gene lookup returns CDR1 SGDLS and CDR2 YYNGEE. V lost 4 bases and J 0 bases, leaving 9 bases between the germline ends. The CDR3 loop spans 14 amino acids. CDR3: CASSPNPSTDTQYF. The CDR3 DNA sequence: TGTGCCAGCAGCCCCAACCCTAGCACAGATACGCAGTATTTT.

This clonotype was counted only a few times. The CDR3 sequence is CSARGDGVEAFF. The CDR3 DNA follows: TGCAGTGCTAGAGGGGACGGAGTTGAAGCTTTCTTT. The chain employs TRBV20-1 and TRBJ1-1, with a weak D call TRBD1 (5 bases). The CDR3 length is 12 residues. Per the germline V gene, CDR1 is DFQATT and CDR2 is SNEGSKA (reference sequence). Trimming left V 1 base short and J 7 bases short, with 10 bases between.

The rearrangement links TRBV14 to TRBJ2-1; TRBD1 might be the D (6 bases). Deletions cut 6 bases from V and 2 bases from J, with 11 bases between. The CDR3 runs 14 residues. Germline-derived CDR1 and CDR2 are SGHDN and FVKESK. DNA for the CDR3: TGTGCCAGCAGGGGGCAGGGGACCTACAATGAGCAGTTCTTC. This encodes CASRGQGTYNEQFF. Based on the CDR3 plus reference TRBV14 and TRBJ2-1, the full variable domain is EAGVTQFPSHSVIEKGQTVTLRCDPISGHDNLYWYRRVMGKEIKFLLHFVKESKQDESGMPNNRFLAERTGGTYSTLKVQPAELEDSGVYFCASRGQGTYNEQFFGPGTRLTVL.

This clonotype has a handful of counts. The genes are TRBV7-9 and TRBJ1-1; D call uncertain. Germline V lookup: CDR1 SEHNR, CDR2 FQNEAQ (reference sequence). The CDR3 consists of 15 residues. V shed 2 bases and J shed 0 bases, with 10 bases lying between them. For the CDR3, the DNA is TGTGCCAGCAGCTTACTGACGGGGATGAACACTGAAGCTTTCTTT. Protein sequence: CASSLLTGMNTEAFF.

The V and J genes are TRBV12-3 or TRBV12-4 and TRBJ2-2; D is undetermined. V was shortened by 3 bases and J by 5 bases, with 7 bases between the two germline ends. The CDR3 covers 13 residues. The CDR3 is CASSLSVTGELFF. CDR3 DNA: TGTGCCAGCAGTTTGTCGGTGACCGGGGAGCTGTTTTTT.

The rearrangement links TRBV4-1 to TRBJ2-3; no firm D call. This CDR3 comprises 15 residues. V was cut by 0 bases and J by 6 bases, with 13 bases left in between. Germline V gives CDR1 MGHRA, CDR2 YSYEKL. This chain's CDR3 is CASSQEATRRDTQYF. CDR3 in DNA: TGCGCCAGCAGCCAAGAAGCGACCCGGCGGGATACGCAGTATTTT.

This clonotype was found a few times. The chain is built from TRBV12-3 or TRBV12-4 and TRBJ1-1, with a possible D match to TRBD1 (6 bases). The CDR3 totals 14 residues. V lost 3 bases, J lost 4 bases, and 12 bases lay in between. The CDR3 protein is CASSFGGLGTEAFF. The CDR3 nucleotides are TGTGCCAGCAGTTTCGGGGGGCTGGGCACTGAAGCTTTCTTT.

The V call is TRBV7-9, the J call TRBJ2-2; 9 bases fit TRBD1. The CDR3 runs 16 residues. The J segment lost 2 bases and the V segment lost 4 bases, leaving 5 bases of the junction unmatched. Germline V CDR1 and CDR2: SEHNR, FQNEAQ (reference sequence). The CDR3 DNA follows: TGTGCCAGCAGCTCCGGGACAGGGTTAAACACCGGGGAGCTGTTTTTT. Protein: CASSSGTGLNTGELFF.

This clonotype was observed a handful of times. The chain links TRBV7-6 to TRBJ2-1; D is perhaps TRBD2 (5 bases). Between the trimmed V and J ends, which lost 5 bases and 7 bases, there was a span of 9 bases. The CDR3 is 12 residues long. Looked up from germline, CDR1 is SGHVS and CDR2 is FNYEAQ. The CDR3 reads CASSEGQNEQFF. The DNA of the CDR3 is TGTGCCAGCAGCGAGGGTCAGAATGAGCAGTTCTTC.

This clonotype has only a few counts. V and J are TRBV7-9 and TRBJ2-1; 7 bases are shared with TRBD2. The CDR3 consists of 12 residues. In germline, CDR1 is SEHNR, CDR2 FQNEAQ (reference sequence). After removal of 5 bases from V and 8 bases from J, the junction contained 3 bases not matched to a gene. CDR3 residues: CASSPGGYEQFF. The CDR3 DNA reads as TGTGCCAGCAGCCCCGGGGGGTATGAGCAGTTCTTC.

In this sample, this clonotype turned up a few times. The chain recombines TRBV20-1 with TRBJ2-7; D uncertain. Trimming removed 5 bases from V and 3 bases from J, with 8 bases in between. The germline gives CDR1 DFQATT, CDR2 SNEGSKA (reference sequence). The CDR3 runs to 11 residues. CDR3 DNA: TGCAGTGCTCGGGTGGACTACGAGCAGTACTTC. It yields the protein CSARVDYEQYF.

The chain recombines TRBV5-1 with TRBJ2-3; D is possibly TRBD1 or TRBD2 (5 bases each). V lost 6 bases and J 1 base, leaving 18 bases between the germline ends. Germline CDR1 reads SGHRS; CDR2 reads YFSETQ. This CDR3 is 16 amino acids long. This chain's CDR3 is CASTWGSSWGTDTQYF. The CDR3 DNA follows: TGCGCCAGCACCTGGGGGAGTAGCTGGGGCACAGATACGCAGTATTTT.